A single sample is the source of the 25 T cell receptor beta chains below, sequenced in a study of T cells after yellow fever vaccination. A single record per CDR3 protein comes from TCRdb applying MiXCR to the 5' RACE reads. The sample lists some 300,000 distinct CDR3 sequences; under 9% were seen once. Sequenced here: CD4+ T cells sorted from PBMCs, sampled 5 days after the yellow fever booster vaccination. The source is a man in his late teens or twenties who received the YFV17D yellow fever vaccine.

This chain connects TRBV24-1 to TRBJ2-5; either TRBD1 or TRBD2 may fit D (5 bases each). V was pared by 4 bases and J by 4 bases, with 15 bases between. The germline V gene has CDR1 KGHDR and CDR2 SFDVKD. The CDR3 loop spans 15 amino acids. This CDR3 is CATSDPGRRPETQYF. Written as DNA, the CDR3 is TGTGCCACCAGTGACCCGGGACGACGGCCAGAGACCCAGTACTTC.

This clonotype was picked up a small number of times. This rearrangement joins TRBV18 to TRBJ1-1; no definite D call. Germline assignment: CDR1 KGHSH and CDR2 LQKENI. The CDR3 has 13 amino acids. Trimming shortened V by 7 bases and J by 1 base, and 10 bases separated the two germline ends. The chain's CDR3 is CASFMDGNTEAFF. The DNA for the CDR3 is TGTGCCAGCTTTATGGACGGGAACACTGAAGCTTTCTTT. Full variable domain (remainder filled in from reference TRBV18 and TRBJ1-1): NAGVMQNPRHLVRRRGQEARLRCSPMKGHSHVYWYRQLPEEGLKFMVYLQKENIIDESGMPKERFSAEFPKEGPSILRIQQVVRGDSAAYFCASFMDGNTEAFFGQGTRLTVV.

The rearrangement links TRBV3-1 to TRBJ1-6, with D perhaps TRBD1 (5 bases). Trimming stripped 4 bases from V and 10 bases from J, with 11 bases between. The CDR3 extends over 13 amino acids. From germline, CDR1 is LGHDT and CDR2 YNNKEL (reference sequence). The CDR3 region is CASSPGTYSPLHF. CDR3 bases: TGTGCCAGCAGCCCCGGGACCTACTCACCCCTCCACTTT. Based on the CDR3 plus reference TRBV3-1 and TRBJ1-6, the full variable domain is DTAVSQTPKYLVTQMGNDKSIKCEQNLGHDTMYWYKQDSKKFLKIMFSYNNKELIINETVPNRFSPKSPDKAHLNLHINSLELGDSAVYFCASSPGTYSPLHFGNGTRLTVT.

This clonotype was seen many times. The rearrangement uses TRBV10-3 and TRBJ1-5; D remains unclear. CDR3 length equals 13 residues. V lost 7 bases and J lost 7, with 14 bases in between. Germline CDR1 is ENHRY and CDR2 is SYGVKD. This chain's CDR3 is CAITEGLGQPQHF. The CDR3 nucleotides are TGTGCCATCACGGAGGGCCTTGGGCAGCCCCAGCATTTT.

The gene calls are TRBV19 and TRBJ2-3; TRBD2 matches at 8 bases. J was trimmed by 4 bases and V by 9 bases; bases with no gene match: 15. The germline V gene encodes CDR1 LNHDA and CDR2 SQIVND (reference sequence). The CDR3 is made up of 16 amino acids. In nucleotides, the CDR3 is TGTGCCAGCAGAGATAGGGCCCGGGGGGGTCCAGATACGCAGTATTTT. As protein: CASRDRARGGPDTQYF.

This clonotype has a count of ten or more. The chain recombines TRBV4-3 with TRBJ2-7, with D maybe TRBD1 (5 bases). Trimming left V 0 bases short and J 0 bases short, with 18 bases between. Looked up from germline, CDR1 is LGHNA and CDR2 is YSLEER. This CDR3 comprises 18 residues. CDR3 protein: CASSQDPGVGRDSYEQYV. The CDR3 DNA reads TGCGCCAGCAGCCAAGATCCCGGCGTGGGCAGGGACTCCTACGAGCAGTACGTC.

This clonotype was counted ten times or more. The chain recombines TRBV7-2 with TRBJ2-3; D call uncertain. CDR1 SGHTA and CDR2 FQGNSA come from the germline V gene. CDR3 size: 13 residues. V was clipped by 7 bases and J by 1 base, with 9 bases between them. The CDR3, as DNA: TGTGCCAGCATCAACGGCGGCACAGATACGCAGTATTTT. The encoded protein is CASINGGTDTQYF.

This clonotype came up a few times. CDR3 sequence reads: CASSTPESTDTQYF. In DNA form, the CDR3 reads TGTGCCAGCAGTACACCAGAAAGCACAGATACGCAGTATTTT. The chain recombines TRBV7-9 with TRBJ2-3; no clear D gene. Germline-derived CDR1 and CDR2 are SEHNR and FQNEAQ (reference sequence). The V end was cut by 6 bases, the J end by 0 bases, with 10 bases between. The CDR3 spans 14 residues.

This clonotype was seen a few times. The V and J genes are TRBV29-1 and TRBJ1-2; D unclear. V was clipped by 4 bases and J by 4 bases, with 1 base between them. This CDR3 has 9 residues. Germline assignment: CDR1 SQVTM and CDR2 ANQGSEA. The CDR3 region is CSVGYGYTF. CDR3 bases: TGCAGCGTTGGCTATGGCTACACCTTC.

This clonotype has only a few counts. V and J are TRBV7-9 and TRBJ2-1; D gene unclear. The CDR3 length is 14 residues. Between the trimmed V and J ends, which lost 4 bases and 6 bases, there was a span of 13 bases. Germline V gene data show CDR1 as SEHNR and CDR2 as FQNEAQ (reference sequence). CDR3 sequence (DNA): TGTGCCAGCAGCTCCGACGGCCCTCTCAATGAGCAGTTCTTC. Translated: CASSSDGPLNEQFF.

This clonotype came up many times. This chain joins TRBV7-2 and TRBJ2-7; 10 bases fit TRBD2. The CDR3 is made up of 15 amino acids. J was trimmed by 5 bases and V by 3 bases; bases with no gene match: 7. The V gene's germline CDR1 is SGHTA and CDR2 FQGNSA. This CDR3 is CASSFRAGGPHEQYF. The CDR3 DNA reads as TGTGCCAGCAGCTTTAGAGCGGGGGGGCCCCACGAGCAGTACTTC. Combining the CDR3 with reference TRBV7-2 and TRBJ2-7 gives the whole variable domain GAGVSQSPSNKVTEKGKDVELRCDPISGHTALYWYRQSLGQGLEFLIYFQGNSAPDKSGLPSDRFSAERTGGSVSTLTIQRTQQEDSAVYLCASSFRAGGPHEQYFGPGTRLTVT.

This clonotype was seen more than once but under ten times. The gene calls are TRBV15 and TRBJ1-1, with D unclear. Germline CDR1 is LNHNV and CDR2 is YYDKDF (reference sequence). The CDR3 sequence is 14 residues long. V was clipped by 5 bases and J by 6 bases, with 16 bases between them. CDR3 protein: CATSGPQGSSEAFF. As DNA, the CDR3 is TGTGCCACCAGCGGGCCCCAAGGCAGCTCTGAAGCTTTCTTT.

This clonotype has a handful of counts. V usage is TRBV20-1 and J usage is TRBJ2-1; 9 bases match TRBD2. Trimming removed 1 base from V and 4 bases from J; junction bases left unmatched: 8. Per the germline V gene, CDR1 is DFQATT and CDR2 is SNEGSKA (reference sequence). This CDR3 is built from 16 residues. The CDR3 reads CSARVKLAGRYNEQFF. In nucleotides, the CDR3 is TGCAGTGCTAGAGTTAAGCTAGCGGGGAGGTACAATGAGCAGTTCTTC.

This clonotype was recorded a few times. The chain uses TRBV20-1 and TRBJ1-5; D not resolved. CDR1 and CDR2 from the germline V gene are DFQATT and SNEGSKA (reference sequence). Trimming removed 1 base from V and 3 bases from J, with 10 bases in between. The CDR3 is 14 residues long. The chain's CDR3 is CSARGRYYNQPQHF. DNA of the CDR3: TGCAGTGCTAGAGGCAGATACTACAATCAGCCCCAGCATTTT.

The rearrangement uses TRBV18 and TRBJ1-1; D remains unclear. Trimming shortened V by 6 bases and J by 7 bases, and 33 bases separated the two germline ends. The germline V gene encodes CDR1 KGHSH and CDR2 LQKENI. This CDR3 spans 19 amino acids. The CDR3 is CASSPLAVGGQFGFGEAFF. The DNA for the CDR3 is TGTGCCAGCTCCCCGCTTGCAGTCGGAGGGCAGTTCGGATTTGGTGAAGCTTTCTTT. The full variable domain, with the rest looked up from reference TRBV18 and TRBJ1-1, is NAGVMQNPRHLVRRRGQEARLRCSPMKGHSHVYWYRQLPEEGLKFMVYLQKENIIDESGMPKERFSAEFPKEGPSILRIQQVVRGDSAAYFCASSPLAVGGQFGFGEAFFGQGTRLTVV.

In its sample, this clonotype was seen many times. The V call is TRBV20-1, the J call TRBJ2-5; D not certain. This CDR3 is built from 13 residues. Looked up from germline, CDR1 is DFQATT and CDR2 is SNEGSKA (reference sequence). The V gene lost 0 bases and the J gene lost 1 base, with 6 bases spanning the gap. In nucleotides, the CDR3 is TGCAGTGCTAGAGATCTGTTCCAAGAGACCCAGTACTTC. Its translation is CSARDLFQETQYF.

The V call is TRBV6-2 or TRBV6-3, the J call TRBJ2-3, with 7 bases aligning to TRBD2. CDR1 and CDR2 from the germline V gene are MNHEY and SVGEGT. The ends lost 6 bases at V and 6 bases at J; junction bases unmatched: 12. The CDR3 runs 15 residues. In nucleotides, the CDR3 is TGTGCCAGCAGCCTAAATGGCGGGCGGGGGGATACGCAGTATTTT. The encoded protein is CASSLNGGRGDTQYF.

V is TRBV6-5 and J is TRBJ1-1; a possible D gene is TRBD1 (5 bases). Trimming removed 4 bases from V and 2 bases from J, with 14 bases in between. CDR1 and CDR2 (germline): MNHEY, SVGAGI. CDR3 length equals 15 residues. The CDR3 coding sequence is TGTGCCAGCAGTTTCCGATCCCGGGGCAACACTGAAGCTTTCTTT. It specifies CASSFRSRGNTEAFF.

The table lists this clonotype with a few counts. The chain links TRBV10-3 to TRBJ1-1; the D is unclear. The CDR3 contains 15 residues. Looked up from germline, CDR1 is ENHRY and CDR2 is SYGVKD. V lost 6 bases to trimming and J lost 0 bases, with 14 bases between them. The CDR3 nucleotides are TGTGCCATCAGAAGATCGAGAGGAATGAACACTGAAGCTTTCTTT. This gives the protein CAIRRSRGMNTEAFF.

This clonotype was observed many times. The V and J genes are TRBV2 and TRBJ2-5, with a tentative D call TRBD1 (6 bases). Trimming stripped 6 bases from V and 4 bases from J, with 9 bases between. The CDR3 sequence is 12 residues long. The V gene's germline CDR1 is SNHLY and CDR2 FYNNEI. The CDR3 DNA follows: TGTGCCAGCAGGGACAGAGGAGAGACCCAGTACTTC. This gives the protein CASRDRGETQYF.

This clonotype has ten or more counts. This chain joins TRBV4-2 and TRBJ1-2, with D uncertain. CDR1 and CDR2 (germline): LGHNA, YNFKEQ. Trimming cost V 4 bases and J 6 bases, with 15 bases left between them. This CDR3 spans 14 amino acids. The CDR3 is CASSLPRTGDGYTF. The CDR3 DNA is TGTGCCAGCAGCCTACCCCGGACGGGAGATGGCTACACCTTC.

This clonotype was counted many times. DNA for the CDR3: TGCAGCGTGGGGTATTTGACTCCGGGCGAGCAGTACTTC. It encodes CSVGYLTPGEQYF. The V and J genes are TRBV29-1 and TRBJ2-7; D is unclear. The length of the CDR3 is 13 residues. Germline CDR1 and CDR2: SQVTM and ANQGSEA. The V gene lost 6 bases and the J gene lost 6 bases, with 18 bases spanning the gap.

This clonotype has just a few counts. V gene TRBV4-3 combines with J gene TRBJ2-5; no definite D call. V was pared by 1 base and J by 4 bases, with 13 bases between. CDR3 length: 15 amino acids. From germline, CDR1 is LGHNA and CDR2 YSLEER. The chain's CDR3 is CASSQVRVGVETQYF. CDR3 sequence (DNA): TGCGCCAGCAGCCAAGTACGCGTTGGAGTAGAGACCCAGTACTTC.

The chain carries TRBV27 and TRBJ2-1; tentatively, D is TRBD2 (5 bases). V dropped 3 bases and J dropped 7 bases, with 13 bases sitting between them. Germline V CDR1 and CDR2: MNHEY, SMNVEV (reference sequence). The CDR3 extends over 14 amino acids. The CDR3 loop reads CASSFGLDTNEQFF. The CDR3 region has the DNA TGTGCCAGCAGTTTTGGACTCGATACTAATGAGCAGTTCTTC.

The CDR3 DNA follows: TGTGCCGGATCTTTGGGCAGGGAGGGAGCCAAAAACATTCAGTACTTC. Protein product: CAGSLGREGAKNIQYF. The chain employs TRBV2 and TRBJ2-4, with 7 bases identical to TRBD2. CDR3 length: 16 amino acids. Germline assignment: CDR1 SNHLY and CDR2 FYNNEI. J gave up 0 bases and V 11 bases, and 13 bases lay outside the gene matches. The entire variable domain, with the rest obtained from reference TRBV2 and TRBJ2-4, is as follows: EPEVTQTPSHQVTQMGQEVILRCVPISNHLYFYWYRQILGQKVEFLVSFYNNEISEKSEIFDDQFSVERPDGSNFTLKIRSTKLEDSAMYFCAGSLGREGAKNIQYFGAGTRLSVL.